Listed here is a single T cell receptor (beta chain). Its antigen is not known. Libraries were prepared by immunoSEQ multiplex PCR; TCRdb keeps only in-frame clonotypes and omits some of them. This table holds approximately 61,000 clones, approximately 85% found once. These data are taken from a study of T cell responses to AZD1222 COVID-19 vaccine. Overall study findings and caveats: There were repertoire samples only from the period after the peak T cell response. Most donors were white British, females outnumbered males, and clonal diversity was possibly underestimated. When two AZD1222 doses had been given, Spike-specific TCR breadth and depth rose. In the spike-specific TCR repertoire, nearly half reportedly target unmutated variant regions.

The CDR3 runs to 14 residues. The germline V gene encodes CDR1 LGHDT and CDR2 YNNKEL (reference sequence). Trimming removed 5 bases from V and 0 bases from J, with 8 bases in between. The source is an adult who received the AZD1222 COVID-19 vaccine. This chain connects TRBV3-1 (or the pseudogene TRBV3-2) to TRBJ2-1; D is unresolved. The source was peripheral blood, collected 28 days after the second AZD1222 dose. The CDR3 DNA sequence: TGTGCCAGCAGCGGCGGAAGCTCCTACAATGAGCAGTTCTTC. Protein sequence: CASSGGSSYNEQFF.